Below, one TCR beta chain is given with its context. Sequencing used immunoSEQ multiplex PCR; TCRdb keeps in-frame clones, though not all of them. The sample lists some 78,000 clones, nearly 98% occurring once. The data derive from a study of human thymus T cells. This CDR3 has 13 residues. Germline lookup yields CDR1 MDHEN and CDR2 SYDVKM. The germline V and J ends were trimmed by 8 bases and 3 bases, with 14 bases remaining between them. Resections from corrective heart surgery provided thymus tissue. The sequencing sample was made of thymus tissue. The chain uses TRBV28 and TRBJ2-7, with D perhaps TRBD1 or TRBD2 (6 bases each). This TCR came from a boy under three years old with a congenital heart defect but otherwise immunologically healthy. For the CDR3, the DNA is TGTGCCAGCGGAACAAAGGGGGGCTACGAGCAGTACTTC. Protein sequence: CASGTKGGYEQYF.